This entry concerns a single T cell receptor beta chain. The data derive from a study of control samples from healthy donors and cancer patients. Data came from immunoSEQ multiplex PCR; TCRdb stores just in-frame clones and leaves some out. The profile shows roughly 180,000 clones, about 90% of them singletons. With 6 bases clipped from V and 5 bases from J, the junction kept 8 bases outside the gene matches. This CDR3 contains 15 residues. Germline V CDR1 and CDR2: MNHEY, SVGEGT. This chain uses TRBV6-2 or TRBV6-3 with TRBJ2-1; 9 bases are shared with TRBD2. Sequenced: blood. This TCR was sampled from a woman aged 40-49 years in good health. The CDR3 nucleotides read TGTGCCAGCAGGCCTAGCGGGGCTTCGGACAATGAGCAGTTCTTC. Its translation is CASRPSGASDNEQFF.